Listed here are 30 T cell receptor beta chains from one sample, sequenced in a study of blood T cells in healthy people across ages. Alongside a J-beta primer mix, a sample-barcoded 5' primer served in a second PCR lasting roughly 7 to 11 cycles. TCRdb re-called the 5' RACE reads with MiXCR, one entry per CDR3 protein. Among just under 750,000 distinct CDR3 sequences listed, 20% to 25% were seen once. Sequencing was carried out using blood. All receptors derive from a man aged 65 to 79 in good health.

This clonotype was counted only a few times. This sequence joins TRBV7-9 and TRBJ1-2; the D is unclear. Trimming took 3 bases from V and 6 from J, leaving 14 bases between them. The CDR3 length is 14 residues. Germline V CDR1 and CDR2: SEHNR, FQNEAQ (reference sequence). The DNA for the CDR3 is TGTGCCAGCAGCTTTTCAGAAACCAAGAATGGCTACACCTTC. It encodes CASSFSETKNGYTF.

The rearrangement links TRBV20-1 to TRBJ1-3; D might be TRBD1 (5 bases). Trimming cost V 3 bases and J 2 bases, with 11 bases left between them. Germline CDR1 and CDR2: DFQATT and SNEGSKA (reference sequence). CDR3 length: 14 residues. In nucleotides, the CDR3 is TGCAGTGCTAGGATCGGCAGGGCTGGAAACACCATATATTTT. Translating it yields CSARIGRAGNTIYF.

The table lists this clonotype with many counts. CDR3 DNA sequence: TGTGCCAGCAGCTTAGCTTCCCTTATCGAGACCCAGTACTTC. Protein: CASSLASLIETQYF. The chain is built from TRBV7-9 and TRBJ2-5, with unresolved D. This CDR3 has 14 residues. Trimming cost V 0 bases and J 5 bases, with 10 bases left between them. Germline CDR1 is SEHNR and CDR2 is FQNEAQ (reference sequence).

The DNA for the CDR3 is TGCGCCAACAGGTCCGGGGCGACAGATACGCAGTATTTT. Amino acids: CANRSGATDTQYF. This rearrangement joins TRBV5-1 to TRBJ2-3; D may correspond to TRBD1 or TRBD2 (5 bases each). CDR1 and CDR2 from the germline V gene are SGHRS and YFSETQ. V lost 9 bases to trimming and J lost 3 bases, with 14 bases between them. This CDR3 has 13 amino acids. Supplemented by reference TRBV5-1 and TRBJ2-3, the full variable domain reads KAGVTQTPRYLIKTRGQQVTLSCSPISGHRSVSWYQQTPGQGLQFLFEYFSETQRNKGNFPGRFSGRQFSNSRSEMNVSTLELGDSALYLCANRSGATDTQYFGPGTRLTVL.

The table lists this clonotype with a few counts. The V and J genes are TRBV29-1 and TRBJ1-4; D is unclear. Germline values: CDR1 SQVTM, CDR2 ANQGSEA. The CDR3 is made up of 14 amino acids. V was pared by 4 bases and J by 0 bases, with 9 bases between. The CDR3 nucleotides are TGCAGCGTTGTCGAGGGCCCAACTAATGAAAAACTGTTTTTT. Amino acid sequence: CSVVEGPTNEKLFF.

A few counts support this clonotype. J is TRBJ2-5 and V is TRBV7-2; 11 bases line up with TRBD2. The J call is uncertain, as TRBJ2-1 better fits the DNA end. Germline V CDR1 and CDR2: SGHTA, FQGNSA. This CDR3 region has 17 residues. CDR3 DNA: TGTGCCAGCAGCTTAGCGAGGACTAGCGGGCTTCAGGATGAGCAGTTCTTC. As protein: CASSLARTSGLQDEQFF.

This clonotype was seen only a few times. The chain has TRBV24-1 and TRBJ1-5, with D perhaps matching TRBD1 (5 bases). This CDR3 has 13 amino acids. The V end lost 9 bases, the J end lost 6 bases, and 14 bases lay between the germline ends. CDR1 KGHDR and CDR2 SFDVKD come from the germline V gene. The CDR3 is CATAGAGFQPQHF. For the CDR3, the DNA is TGTGCCACCGCCGGGGCGGGGTTTCAGCCCCAGCATTTT.

This clonotype was detected ten times or more. The chain is built from TRBV20-1 and TRBJ2-4; D is unresolved. The V and J ends lost 3 bases and 2 bases respectively, with 14 bases between them. Germline V gene data show CDR1 as DFQATT and CDR2 as SNEGSKA (reference sequence). The CDR3 has 15 amino acids. The DNA for the CDR3 is TGCAGTGCTAGGGCAGACCTAGTAACCAAAAACATTCAGTACTTC. Its translation: CSARADLVTKNIQYF.

V and J are TRBV6-2 or TRBV6-3 and TRBJ1-4, with 7 bases lining up with TRBD1. CDR1 and CDR2 from the germline V gene are MNHEY and SVGEGT. The trim removed 2 bases at V and 3 bases at J, leaving 3 bases unmatched. The CDR3 is made up of 15 amino acids. CDR3 DNA sequence: TGTGCCAGCAGTTACGCCGGGACAGCTAATGAAAAACTGTTTTTT. This sequence encodes CASSYAGTANEKLFF.

This clonotype was seen only a few times. This chain connects TRBV11-2 to TRBJ2-7; TRBD2 matches 8 bases. Gene TRBJ2-1 matches the end of the DNA better, so the J call may be wrong. The CDR3 totals 14 residues. Germline loops: CDR1 SGHAT, CDR2 FQNNGV. The CDR3 DNA reads TGTGCCAGCAGCCAAGGACTAGCTGTCGATGAGCAGTTCTTC. It is translated as CASSQGLAVDEQFF.

The J gene is TRBJ2-7, the V gene TRBV10-3; 7 nucleotides agree with TRBD1. Germline V CDR1 and CDR2: ENHRY, SYGVKD. The CDR3 totals 14 residues. The ends lost 0 bases at V and 4 bases at J; junction bases unmatched: 3. CDR3 region: CAISESTGAYEQYF. CDR3 nucleotides: TGTGCCATCAGTGAGTCAACAGGGGCGTACGAGCAGTACTTC.

This clonotype has a handful of counts. The chain carries TRBV18 and TRBJ2-5; D remains unclear. The germline V and J ends were trimmed by 2 bases and 2 bases, with 12 bases remaining between them. Germline lookup yields CDR1 KGHSH and CDR2 LQKENI. This CDR3 spans 15 amino acids. The CDR3 nucleotides are TGTGCCAGCTCACCATTCAACGGGCATCAAGAGACCCAGTACTTC. Its translation is CASSPFNGHQETQYF.

The V gene is TRBV7-8, the J gene TRBJ1-5, with a weak D call TRBD1 (5 bases). CDR3 length: 15 residues. In germline, CDR1 is SGHVS, CDR2 FQNEAQ. The germline V and J ends were trimmed by 0 bases and 6 bases, with 12 bases remaining between them. The CDR3 protein is CASSLAGGAVQPQHF. CDR3 in DNA: TGTGCCAGCAGCTTAGCGGGAGGGGCCGTTCAGCCCCAGCATTTT.

The chain has TRBV29-1 and TRBJ2-5; 8 bases are a match to TRBD2. V dropped 7 bases and J dropped 7; count of bases not matched to a gene: 11. The germline gives CDR1 SQVTM, CDR2 ANQGSEA. The CDR3 consists of 13 residues. CDR3 in DNA: TGCAGCGGACTAACGGTTCGGGGGGGGACCCAGTACTTC. This gives the protein CSGLTVRGGTQYF.

This clonotype was counted only a few times. The J gene is TRBJ2-2, the V gene TRBV9, with 11 positions matching TRBD2. Germline CDR1 and CDR2: SGDLS and YYNGEE. V trimming: 3 bases; J trimming: 4 bases; junction bases outside the gene matches: 8. This CDR3 spans 17 amino acids. CDR3 in amino acids: CASSETLAGGLTGELFF. CDR3 coding DNA: TGTGCCAGCAGCGAGACTCTAGCGGGGGGTCTCACCGGGGAGCTGTTTTTT.

On this clonotype: One junction end disagrees with the germline gene, perhaps due to a read error. The chain is built from TRBV12-3 or TRBV12-4 and TRBJ2-1; TRBD2 matches 9 bases. This CDR3 has 16 residues. CDR3 DNA sequence: TGTGCCGGCAGTTTAGGGTTAGCGGGGGTCTACAATGAGCAGTTCTTC. Residues: CAGSLGLAGVYNEQFF.

This clonotype was observed many times. The chain couples TRBV6-5 to TRBJ2-1; TRBD2 matches at 12 bases. Germline trimming cut 9 bases from V and 3 bases from J; bases unmatched to any gene: 3. Germline CDR1 is MNHEY and CDR2 is SVGAGI. This CDR3 contains 14 residues. CDR3 in DNA: TGTGCCAGTAAGGGACTAGCGGGCTACAATGAGCAGTTCTTC. Translation: CASKGLAGYNEQFF.

This clonotype was counted at least ten times. The J gene is TRBJ2-7, the V gene TRBV5-5, with D tentatively TRBD1 (5 bases). With 0 bases removed from V and 0 bases from J, the gap between germline ends came to 13 bases. This CDR3 spans 16 amino acids. Germline assignment: CDR1 SGHKS and CDR2 YYEKEE (reference sequence). DNA for the CDR3: TGTGCCAGCAGCTTGGTAGGGGCGACAGCCTCCTACGAGCAGTACTTC. Translating gives CASSLVGATASYEQYF. Based on the CDR3 plus reference TRBV5-5 and TRBJ2-7, the full variable domain is DAGVTQSPTHLIKTRGQQVTLRCSPISGHKSVSWYQQVLGQGPQFIFQYYEKEERGRGNFPDRFSARQFPNYSSELNVNALLLGDSALYLCASSLVGATASYEQYFGPGTRLTVT.

Many counts were recorded for this clonotype. V and J are TRBV7-9 and TRBJ1-1; D gene ambiguous. With 2 bases removed from V and 6 bases from J, the gap between germline ends came to 10 bases. Looked up from germline, CDR1 is SEHNR and CDR2 is FQNEAQ (reference sequence). The CDR3 is made up of 13 amino acids. The chain's CDR3 is CASSLSQLAEAFF. In nucleotides, the CDR3 is TGTGCCAGCAGCTTAAGTCAGCTCGCTGAAGCTTTCTTT.

This rearrangement joins TRBV18 to TRBJ2-3, with D possibly TRBD1 on 6 matching bases. Germline values: CDR1 KGHSH, CDR2 LQKENI. The CDR3 spans 16 residues. Trimming removed 5 bases from V and 2 bases from J, with 17 bases in between. CDR3 nucleotide sequence: TGTGCCAGCTCATCCTCAGGGGCCGCCTCCACAGATACGCAGTATTTT. It yields the protein CASSSSGAASTDTQYF.

This clonotype was detected only a few times. J is TRBJ2-2 and V is TRBV7-7, with TRBD1 matching over 9 bases. J lost 2 bases, V lost 5 bases, and 9 bases had no gene match. Germline-derived CDR1 and CDR2 are SSHAT and FNYEAQ (reference sequence). The length of the CDR3 is 17 residues. CDR3 sequence: CASSRTPGQGNTGELFF. CDR3 bases: TGTGCCAGCAGCCGTACCCCGGGACAGGGAAACACCGGGGAGCTGTTTTTT.

This clonotype was counted only a few times. DNA of the CDR3: TGTGCCATCAGTGAGTCGGGGGGACCGGGAGGGGTGAGCAATGAGCAGTTCTTC. This sequence encodes CAISESGGPGGVSNEQFF. The chain recombines TRBV10-3 with TRBJ2-1; 8 bases align to TRBD2. The CDR3 spans 18 residues. V was pared by 0 bases and J by 6 bases, with 13 bases of the junction left unmatched. The germline gives CDR1 ENHRY, CDR2 SYGVKD.

This clonotype has just a few counts. This chain uses TRBV20-1 with TRBJ1-3; D remains ambiguous. V shed 4 bases and J shed 1 base, with 8 bases lying between them. The germline CDR1 and CDR2 sequences are DFQATT and SNEGSKA (reference sequence). The CDR3 totals 13 residues. CDR3: CSAMLGSGNTIYF. Written as DNA, the CDR3 is TGCAGTGCTATGTTGGGGTCTGGAAACACCATATATTTT.

The chain carries TRBV5-1 and TRBJ1-1; D may be TRBD1 (5 bases). V was cut by 4 bases and J by 6 bases, with 19 bases left in between. This CDR3 comprises 15 residues. Germline CDR1 SGHRS, CDR2 YFSETQ. The CDR3 protein is CASSPSQGRSAEAFF. CDR3 nucleotide sequence: TGCGCCAGCAGCCCGAGTCAGGGACGAAGCGCTGAAGCTTTCTTT.

The table lists this clonotype with many counts. The chain is built from TRBV4-3 and TRBJ2-1; no reliable D call. The V gene's germline CDR1 is LGHNA and CDR2 YSLEER. The CDR3 sequence is 14 residues long. V lost 1 base to trimming and J lost 6 bases, with 10 bases between them. CDR3 amino acids: CASSQAGSSNEQFF. The CDR3 coding sequence is TGCGCCAGCAGCCAAGCTGGAAGCAGCAATGAGCAGTTCTTC.

The V gene is TRBV2, the J gene TRBJ2-7; D may correspond to TRBD1 or TRBD2 (5 bases each). This CDR3 region has 15 residues. In germline, CDR1 is SNHLY, CDR2 FYNNEI. With 6 bases removed from V and 5 bases from J, the gap between germline ends came to 20 bases. CDR3 sequence reads: CASSAIFGGENEQYF. The DNA of the CDR3 is TGTGCCAGCAGCGCAATTTTTGGGGGAGAGAACGAGCAGTACTTC.

The rearrangement links TRBV19 to TRBJ1-5; TRBD1 is a possible D gene (6 bases). This CDR3 region has 15 residues. In germline, CDR1 is LNHDA, CDR2 SQIVND (reference sequence). The V end was cut by 3 bases, the J end by 4 bases, with 13 bases between. This CDR3 is CASSIGDILNQPQHF. In DNA, the CDR3 is TGTGCCAGTAGTATCGGGGACATCCTTAATCAGCCCCAGCATTTT.

The chain is built from TRBV11-2 and TRBJ2-5, with unresolved D. Germline V gene sequence: CDR1 SGHAT, CDR2 FQNNGV. The CDR3 totals 12 residues. The ends were cut back, 5 bases at V and 2 bases at J, with 6 bases in the middle. The CDR3 nucleotides are TGTGCCAGCAGCGTACTACAAGAGACCCAGTACTTC. Translation: CASSVLQETQYF.

This clonotype has more than one count but fewer than ten. The chain carries TRBV29-1 and TRBJ1-1; D call uncertain. V was trimmed by 4 bases and J by 5 bases, leaving 14 bases between them. The CDR3 is 13 residues long. Germline V gene data show CDR1 as SQVTM and CDR2 as ANQGSEA. The CDR3 loop is CSVVTEGLTEAFF. Written as DNA, the CDR3 is TGCAGCGTTGTAACAGAGGGCCTGACTGAAGCTTTCTTT. Looking up the rest from reference TRBV29-1 and TRBJ1-1 gives the full variable domain: SAVISQKPSRDICQRGTSLTIQCQVDSQVTMMFWYRQQPGQSLTLIATANQGSEATYESGFVIDKFPISRPNLTFSTLTVSNMSPEDSSIYLCSVVTEGLTEAFFGQGTRLTVV.

The CDR3 nucleotides read TGTGCCAGCAGTTTTCTGGTCAAGAGTGGCGCAGATACGCAGTATTTT. Protein product: CASSFLVKSGADTQYF. The gene calls are TRBV12-3 or TRBV12-4 and TRBJ2-3; no reliable D call. This CDR3 contains 16 residues. V lost 3 bases, J lost 4 bases, and 17 bases lay in between.